Each of the 32 T cell receptor beta chains below was sequenced from the same sample in a study of CD8 T cells in Susac syndrome. Random hexamers served to reverse transcribe roughly 0.5 to 1 ug RNA. Via MiXCR, TCRdb re-called the immunoSEQ multiplex PCR reads, giving one row per CDR3 protein. The repertoire holds 150,000 to 200,000 distinct CDR3 sequences, with approximately 93% as singletons. Material for sequencing was CD4+ T cells from PBMCs. The receptors shown here come from a human donor in good health.

The chain combines TRBV6-6 with TRBJ1-3, with D possibly TRBD1 on 5 matching bases. Germline V gene data show CDR1 as MNHNY and CDR2 as SVGAGI (reference sequence). The CDR3 runs to 16 residues. V lost 2 bases, J lost 2 bases, and 13 bases lay in between. This CDR3 is CASSYGQMGAGNTIYF. CDR3 nucleotide sequence: TGTGCCAGCAGTTACGGCCAGATGGGGGCTGGAAACACCATATATTTT.

This clonotype was counted a single time. Here the CDR3 DNA reads TGTGCCATCAGTCCCGCTGGACAGACCAATTCACCCCTCCACTTT. Encoded protein: CAISPAGQTNSPLHF. The chain has TRBV10-3 and TRBJ1-6, with D perhaps TRBD1 (6 bases). CDR3 size: 15 residues. Germline CDR1 reads ENHRY; CDR2 reads SYGVKD. V was shortened by 5 bases and J by 7 bases, with 15 bases between the two germline ends.

The V call is TRBV12-3 or TRBV12-4, the J call TRBJ1-1; TRBD1 matches at 7 bases. The CDR3 is 16 residues long. The V segment lost 3 bases and the J segment 5 bases; nucleotides outside the gene matches: 12. The chain's CDR3 is CASSFEGGGSGTEAFF. CDR3 in DNA: TGTGCCAGCAGTTTCGAGGGAGGGGGCTCTGGGACTGAAGCTTTCTTT.

The genes are TRBV29-1 and TRBJ1-1; D gene ambiguous. This CDR3 has 11 amino acids. V was clipped by 7 bases and J by 5 bases, with 11 bases between them. Germline loops: CDR1 SQVTM, CDR2 ANQGSEA. The chain's CDR3 is CSAAVGTEAFF. In nucleotides, the CDR3 is TGCAGCGCCGCGGTGGGGACTGAAGCTTTCTTT. Based on the CDR3 plus reference TRBV29-1 and TRBJ1-1, the full variable domain is SAVISQKPSRDICQRGTSLTIQCQVDSQVTMMFWYRQQPGQSLTLIATANQGSEATYESGFVIDKFPISRPNLTFSTLTVSNMSPEDSSIYLCSAAVGTEAFFGQGTRLTVV.

The chain employs TRBV5-1 and TRBJ2-1; 9 bases are a match to TRBD1. The V and J ends lost 0 bases and 6 bases, in that order; junction bases with no gene match: 4. Germline CDR1 reads SGHRS; CDR2 reads YFSETQ. The CDR3 runs 15 residues. CDR3 DNA: TGCGCCAGCAGCTTGGGGCCGACAGGGGGCAATGAGCAGTTCTTC. This translates into CASSLGPTGGNEQFF.

The CDR3 spells CASRRGGQGSTGELFF. The CDR3 DNA reads TGTGCCAGCAGGCGGGGGGGACAGGGCAGCACCGGGGAGCTGTTTTTT. The chain combines TRBV12-3 or TRBV12-4 with TRBJ2-2; D is tentatively TRBD1 or TRBD2 (9 bases each). V lost 6 bases, J lost 4 bases, and 18 bases lay in between. This CDR3 spans 16 amino acids.

The rearrangement joins TRBV4-3 to TRBJ1-1, with D tentatively TRBD1 (5 bases). Between the trimmed V and J ends, which lost 4 bases and 0 bases, there was a span of 12 bases. Germline V gene sequence: CDR1 LGHNA, CDR2 YSLEER. The CDR3 is 15 residues long. CDR3 nucleotide sequence: TGCGCCAGCAGCCGGCGGCGGGGGATGAACACTGAAGCTTTCTTT. Its protein product is CASSRRRGMNTEAFF.

This clonotype has a single count. V usage is TRBV5-1 and J usage is TRBJ2-2, with a possible D match to TRBD1 (6 bases). The V gene's germline CDR1 is SGHRS and CDR2 YFSETQ. Trimming took off 0 bases at V and 0 bases at J, with 9 bases between the two ends. The CDR3 has 16 residues. The CDR3 loop reads CASSLVDSSNTGELFF. For the CDR3, the DNA is TGCGCCAGCAGCTTGGTGGACAGCTCGAACACCGGGGAGCTGTTTTTT.

The chain couples TRBV28 to TRBJ2-7, with D hard to call. The ends were cut back, 2 bases at V and 6 bases at J, with 8 bases in the middle. Per the germline V gene, CDR1 is MDHEN and CDR2 is SYDVKM. The CDR3 spans 12 residues. The CDR3 loop reads CASSLLDSEQYV. Written as DNA, the CDR3 is TGTGCCAGCAGTTTACTAGACTCCGAGCAGTACGTC.

The chain recombines TRBV5-1 with TRBJ1-1, with 9 bases identical to TRBD1. The V gene's germline CDR1 is SGHRS and CDR2 YFSETQ. V trimming: 0 bases; J trimming: 0 bases; junction bases outside the gene matches: 3. CDR3 length equals 16 residues. The CDR3 DNA reads TGCGCCAGCAGCTTGGCTGGGACAGGGATGAACACTGAAGCTTTCTTT. It codes for CASSLAGTGMNTEAFF.

The chain combines TRBV29-1 with TRBJ1-1, with D possibly being TRBD1 (5 bases). Trimming removed 3 bases at V and 1 base at J, with 9 bases between. This CDR3 spans 13 amino acids. Germline loops: CDR1 SQVTM, CDR2 ANQGSEA. The CDR3 sequence: CSVDGRANTEAFF. DNA for the CDR3: TGCAGCGTTGATGGCAGGGCGAACACTGAAGCTTTCTTT. The variable domain in full, completed from reference TRBV29-1 and TRBJ1-1, reads SAVISQKPSRDICQRGTSLTIQCQVDSQVTMMFWYRQQPGQSLTLIATANQGSEATYESGFVIDKFPISRPNLTFSTLTVSNMSPEDSSIYLCSVDGRANTEAFFGQGTRLTVV.

V usage is TRBV5-4 and J usage is TRBJ1-1; no clear D. Looked up from germline, CDR1 is SGHNT and CDR2 is YYREEE (reference sequence). V was shortened by 2 bases and J by 1 base, with 9 bases between the two germline ends. This CDR3 is built from 14 residues. The CDR3 spells CASSLEAWNTEAFF. The CDR3 nucleotides are TGTGCCAGCAGCTTAGAGGCGTGGAACACTGAAGCTTTCTTT.

This clonotype came up a few times. The chain carries TRBV24-1 and TRBJ1-2; 7 bases are a match to TRBD1. This CDR3 is 15 amino acids long. Germline V gene data show CDR1 as KGHDR and CDR2 as SFDVKD. Trimming removed 4 bases from V and 10 bases from J; junction bases left unmatched: 14. Here the CDR3 DNA reads TGTGCCACCAGTGACCCGGGACAGTCCGTGAGAGACTACACCTTC. Amino acid sequence: CATSDPGQSVRDYTF.

The chain joins TRBV7-2 to TRBJ1-5; perhaps TRBD1 as D (5 bases). With 2 bases removed from V and 4 bases from J, the gap between germline ends came to 15 bases. Germline V gene sequence: CDR1 SGHTA, CDR2 FQGNSA. The CDR3 contains 16 residues. The DNA for the CDR3 is TGTGCCAGCAGCTTACTGGGGGGGAGGCCTAATCAGCCCCAGCATTTT. It is translated as CASSLLGGRPNQPQHF.

The V gene is TRBV28, the J gene TRBJ2-7; 9 bases agree with TRBD1. J lost 2 bases, V lost 6 bases, and 11 bases had no gene match. Germline V CDR1 and CDR2: MDHEN, SYDVKM. The CDR3 has 16 amino acids. CDR3 sequence reads: CASSNPGQGVAYEQYV. CDR3 DNA sequence: TGTGCCAGCAGCAACCCGGGACAGGGAGTAGCCTACGAGCAGTACGTC.

This clonotype was observed a single time. This chain links TRBV20-1 with TRBJ2-5; 11 positions agree with TRBD1. The V gene end was trimmed by 6 bases and the J gene end by 7 bases; junction bases not matched to a gene: 7. Germline values: CDR1 DFQATT, CDR2 SNEGSKA (reference sequence). The CDR3 runs 13 residues. The CDR3 sequence is CSAIGGQGGTQYF. The CDR3, as DNA: TGCAGTGCGATCGGGGGACAGGGGGGGACCCAGTACTTC.

The genes are TRBV7-2 and TRBJ1-1; no firm D call. The CDR3 is made up of 14 amino acids. V dropped 5 bases and J dropped 4 bases, with 14 bases sitting between them. The germline V gene has CDR1 SGHTA and CDR2 FQGNSA. In DNA, the CDR3 is TGTGCCAGCAGCCAGACGGGCGGTACCACTGAAGCTTTCTTT. It translates to CASSQTGGTTEAFF.

The genes are TRBV7-2 and TRBJ2-7, with D possibly TRBD2 on 6 matching bases. V dropped 5 bases and J dropped 3 bases, with 11 bases sitting between them. The CDR3 covers 13 residues. CDR1 is SGHTA and CDR2 is FQGNSA in the germline V gene. CDR3: CASSRGNYYEQYV. The CDR3 nucleotides are TGTGCCAGCAGCCGGGGGAATTACTACGAGCAGTACGTC.

For the CDR3, the DNA is TGTGCCAGCAGCTTAGAGCTGCGGGGGTTTGAGGATGAGCAGTTCTTC. Translating gives CASSLELRGFEDEQFF. The chain joins TRBV13 to TRBJ2-1; 7 bases line up with TRBD2. The J segment lost 8 bases and the V segment lost 1 base, leaving 11 bases of the junction unmatched. The CDR3 loop spans 16 amino acids. Per the germline V gene, CDR1 is PRHDT and CDR2 is FYEKMQ (reference sequence). Full variable domain (outside the CDR3, taken from reference TRBV13 and TRBJ2-1): AAGVIQSPRHLIKEKRETATLKCYPIPRHDTVYWYQQGPGQDPQFLISFYEKMQSDKGSIPDRFSAQQFSDYHSELNMSSLELGDSALYFCASSLELRGFEDEQFFGPGTRLTVL.

The V call is TRBV4-1, the J call TRBJ2-2; TRBD2 agrees at 15 bases. CDR3 length: 17 residues. The junction had 5 bases not matched to a gene; V was cut back by 5 bases and J by 4 bases. CDR1 is MGHRA and CDR2 is YSYEKL in the germline V gene. The CDR3 here is CASSRTSGGAGTGELFF. CDR3 sequence (DNA): TGCGCCAGCAGCAGGACTAGCGGGGGGGCGGGCACCGGGGAGCTGTTTTTT.

V gene TRBV9 combines with J gene TRBJ1-6; D gene ambiguous. V was clipped by 4 bases and J by 7 bases, with 12 bases between them. There are 14 residues in the CDR3. Germline loops: CDR1 SGDLS, CDR2 YYNGEE. Here the CDR3 DNA reads TGTGCCAGCAGCAAAATGTCCGGGAATTCACCCCTCCACTTT. As protein: CASSKMSGNSPLHF.

The DNA of the CDR3 is TGTGCCAGCAGCCAAGACGCGGGGGTACCCAATGAGCAGTTCTTC. Its protein is CASSQDAGVPNEQFF. The V call is TRBV14, the J call TRBJ2-1; 7 nucleotides agree with TRBD2. The germline V gene encodes CDR1 SGHDN and CDR2 FVKESK. The CDR3 loop spans 15 amino acids. Trimming removed 0 bases from V and 6 bases from J; junction bases left unmatched: 5.

This chain uses TRBV9 with TRBJ2-7, with D maybe TRBD1 (7 bases). The CDR3 extends over 14 amino acids. Trimming pared 2 bases from V and 5 bases from J, leaving 14 bases between. Germline V gene lookup returns CDR1 SGDLS and CDR2 YYNGEE. CDR3 sequence reads: CASSVAGQSNEQYF. The DNA of the CDR3 is TGTGCCAGCAGCGTGGCGGGACAGTCTAACGAGCAGTACTTC.

This chain joins TRBV7-9 and TRBJ1-6, with a possible D match to TRBD1 (6 bases). The CDR3 spans 15 residues. Germline V lookup: CDR1 SEHNR, CDR2 FQNEAQ (reference sequence). V was shortened by 1 base and J by 5 bases, with 9 bases between the two germline ends. The chain's CDR3 is CASSLGGQHNSPLHF. The DNA of the CDR3 is TGTGCCAGCAGCTTAGGAGGACAGCATAATTCACCCCTCCACTTT.

This chain links TRBV5-1 with TRBJ2-7; D is tentatively TRBD1 or TRBD2 (6 bases each). Between the trimmed V and J ends, which lost 6 bases and 6 bases, there was a span of 22 bases. The CDR3 length is 15 residues. Germline CDR1 reads SGHRS; CDR2 reads YFSETQ. CDR3 nucleotides: TGCGCCAGCACCCCGAGGGGGGCCTTGGCGGGCGAGCAGTACTTC. Protein sequence: CASTPRGALAGEQYF. Full variable domain (remainder filled in from reference TRBV5-1 and TRBJ2-7): KAGVTQTPRYLIKTRGQQVTLSCSPISGHRSVSWYQQTPGQGLQFLFEYFSETQRNKGNFPGRFSGRQFSNSRSEMNVSTLELGDSALYLCASTPRGALAGEQYFGPGTRLTVT.

The rearrangement links TRBV7-2 to TRBJ1-1; unclear D gene. Germline CDR1 reads SGHTA; CDR2 reads FQGNSA. Trimming removed 2 bases at V and 6 bases at J, with 7 bases between. This CDR3 is built from 12 residues. CDR3 DNA: TGTGCCAGCAGCTTATACCTCGCTGAAGCTTTCTTT. Translated, it gives CASSLYLAEAFF.

V gene TRBV29-1 combines with J gene TRBJ2-3, with D possibly being TRBD1 (7 bases). V dropped 7 bases and J dropped 4 bases, with 9 bases sitting between them. CDR3 size: 11 residues. CDR1 is SQVTM, CDR2 ANQGSEA, per germline. CDR3 amino acids: CSGRGADTQYF. The CDR3 nucleotides are TGCAGCGGCAGGGGGGCAGATACGCAGTATTTT.

The chain couples TRBV7-2 to TRBJ1-2; D unresolved. There are 15 residues in the CDR3. Trimming cost V 4 bases and J 0 bases, with 12 bases left between them. Germline V CDR1 and CDR2: SGHTA, FQGNSA. This CDR3 is CASSSRLDSNYGYTF. In DNA form, the CDR3 reads TGTGCCAGCAGCTCACGACTGGACTCTAACTATGGCTACACCTTC.

The chain uses TRBV7-3 and TRBJ2-4; TRBD1 is a possible D gene (7 bases). This CDR3 is built from 14 residues. Trimming removed 5 bases at V and 11 bases at J, with 19 bases between. Germline lookup yields CDR1 SGHTA and CDR2 FQGTGA. CDR3 DNA: TGTGCCAGCAGCCCGGACAGGTCTAGGGGGGTTCAGTACTTC. Translating it yields CASSPDRSRGVQYF.

The V call is TRBV20-1, the J call TRBJ2-5, with 8 bases identical to TRBD2. The germline gives CDR1 DFQATT, CDR2 SNEGSKA (reference sequence). V gave up 6 bases and J gave up 5 bases; unmatched junction bases: 20. The CDR3 runs to 17 residues. CDR3 amino acids: CSALGIGPGGAGETQYF. The CDR3, as DNA: TGCAGTGCCCTAGGGATAGGACCGGGGGGGGCAGGTGAGACCCAGTACTTC.

This chain links TRBV12-3 or TRBV12-4 with TRBJ1-2, with D unresolved. V was shortened by 10 bases and J by 5 bases, with 17 bases between the two germline ends. CDR3 length: 13 amino acids. Here the CDR3 reads CATYTPGRYGYTF. The CDR3 DNA is TGTGCCACCTACACTCCGGGAAGGTATGGCTACACCTTC.

The chain recombines TRBV5-8 with TRBJ2-1; no reliable D call. Germline V gives CDR1 SGHTS, CDR2 YDEGEE. The CDR3 consists of 12 residues. V lost 0 bases and J 7 bases, leaving 5 bases between the germline ends. The CDR3 protein is CASSLERNEQFF. The CDR3 DNA is TGTGCCAGCAGCTTGGAGAGGAATGAGCAGTTCTTC.